The 28 T cell receptor beta chains below were found in one sample sequenced in a study of T-cell reconstitution after alpha-beta-depleted transplantation in children. Preparation of the TCRbeta library was carried out with unique molecular identifiers. In TCRdb, the PCR reads were re-called with MiXCR into one record per CDR3 protein. The sample has roughly 670,000 distinct CDR3 sequences, around 13% seen once. Source: PBMCs, taken before TCRalphabeta/CD19-depleted stem cell transplant. The origin of the receptors is a girl aged 2-10 years with congenital amegakaryocytic thrombocytopenia, due to receive a stem cell transplant.

The chain carries TRBV7-8 and TRBJ2-5, with 15 bases fitting TRBD2. Germline V gives CDR1 SGHVS, CDR2 FQNEAQ. This CDR3 region has 19 residues. Trimming took 1 base from V and 4 from J; bases not matched to a gene: 10. The CDR3 DNA is TGTGCCAGCAGCTTAGTCATGATGGGACTAGCGGGAGGCGGAGAGACCCAGTACTTC. It specifies CASSLVMMGLAGGGETQYF. The full variable domain, with the rest looked up from reference TRBV7-8 and TRBJ2-5, is GAGVSQSPRYKVAKRGQDVALRCDPISGHVSLFWYQQALGQGPEFLTYFQNEAQLDKSGLPSDRFFAERPEGSVSTLKIQRTQQEDSAVYLCASSLVMMGLAGGGETQYFGPGTRLLVL.

This clonotype was counted at least ten times. The V call is TRBV29-1, the J call TRBJ1-1; 8 bases are shared with TRBD1. With V trimmed by 3 bases and J by 6 bases, 15 bases remained unmatched. This CDR3 has 16 amino acids. Per germline, CDR1 SQVTM and CDR2 ANQGSEA. The CDR3 loop is CSVDYRGGGIHSEAFF. In nucleotides, the CDR3 is TGCAGCGTTGATTACAGGGGGGGAGGGATACATTCTGAAGCTTTCTTT.

This clonotype was seen at least ten times. The chain joins TRBV15 to TRBJ2-1; D is unclear. CDR3 size: 15 residues. Deletions cut 0 bases from V and 2 bases from J, with 8 bases between. CDR1 is LNHNV, CDR2 YYDKDF, per germline (reference sequence). CDR3 residues: CATSRDQLTYNEQFF. CDR3 DNA sequence: TGTGCCACCAGCAGAGATCAGCTAACCTACAATGAGCAGTTCTTC.

In its sample, this clonotype was seen many times. This sequence joins TRBV20-1 and TRBJ2-1; D is uncertain. Germline CDR1 DFQATT, CDR2 SNEGSKA (reference sequence). Trimming removed 0 bases at V and 0 bases at J, with 12 bases between. This CDR3 spans 16 amino acids. The CDR3 loop is CSARDPGQSSYNEQFF. Written as DNA, the CDR3 is TGCAGTGCTAGAGATCCCGGTCAGAGCTCCTACAATGAGCAGTTCTTC.

A word on this clonotype: The junction departs from germline at one end; a sequencing error may be responsible. V gene TRBV6-5 combines with J gene TRBJ2-7; no clear D gene. Per the germline V gene, CDR1 is MNHEY and CDR2 is SVGAGI. This CDR3 is 13 amino acids long. This chain's CDR3 is CAGSLYRSYEQYF. As DNA, the CDR3 is TGTGCCGGCAGTTTGTACCGGAGCTACGAGCAGTACTTC.

This chain links TRBV25-1 with TRBJ2-5; 10 bases agree with TRBD2. This CDR3 is 14 amino acids long. The trim removed 5 bases at V and 2 bases at J, leaving 2 bases unmatched. CDR1 and CDR2 from the germline V gene are MGHDK and SYGVNS. CDR3 region: CASSKLAGQETQYF. CDR3 nucleotide sequence: TGTGCCAGCAGTAAACTAGCGGGGCAAGAGACCCAGTACTTC. Full variable domain (remainder filled in from reference TRBV25-1 and TRBJ2-5): EADIYQTPRYLVIGTGKKITLECSQTMGHDKMYWYQQDPGMELHLIHYSYGVNSTEKGDLSSESTVSRIRTEHFPLTLESARPSHTSQYLCASSKLAGQETQYFGPGTRLLVL.

Comments on this clonotype: One junction end disagrees with the germline gene, perhaps due to a read error. The V gene is TRBV20-1, the J gene TRBJ2-1; D is perhaps TRBD2 (6 bases). The CDR3 has 12 amino acids. CDR1 is DFQATT, CDR2 SNEGSKA, per germline (reference sequence). CDR3 protein: CCASQGGNEQFF. CDR3 in DNA: TGCTGTGCTAGTCAGGGAGGCAATGAGCAGTTCTTC.

This clonotype has ten or more counts. The V call is TRBV5-1, the J call TRBJ2-5, with D perhaps TRBD2 (6 bases). In germline, CDR1 is SGHRS, CDR2 YFSETQ. The germline V and J ends were trimmed by 6 bases and 3 bases, with 15 bases remaining between them. The CDR3 loop spans 14 amino acids. CDR3 sequence reads: CASNTVGGKETQYF. For the CDR3, the DNA is TGCGCCAGCAATACAGTGGGAGGCAAAGAGACCCAGTACTTC.

V is TRBV5-1 and J is TRBJ2-7; weak D call: TRBD1 (5 bases). V was trimmed by 0 bases and J by 6 bases, leaving 13 bases between them. The CDR3 is 14 amino acids. Germline CDR1 is SGHRS and CDR2 is YFSETQ. The CDR3 DNA reads as TGCGCCAGCAGCTTGGTAGGGTCCCAGGGCGAGCAGTACTTC. Protein product: CASSLVGSQGEQYF.

At least ten counts were recorded for this clonotype. This chain links TRBV10-3 with TRBJ1-1, with TRBD1 as a possible D gene (6 bases). This CDR3 spans 13 amino acids. Looked up from germline, CDR1 is ENHRY and CDR2 is SYGVKD. V lost 7 bases, J lost 0 bases, and 9 bases lay in between. The CDR3 region is CAINRDMNTEAFF. For the CDR3, the DNA is TGTGCCATCAACCGGGACATGAACACTGAAGCTTTCTTT.

This clonotype was found many times. This rearrangement joins TRBV20-1 to TRBJ1-5; maybe TRBD1 (6 bases). Germline V lookup: CDR1 DFQATT, CDR2 SNEGSKA (reference sequence). The CDR3 length is 14 residues. V lost 3 bases, J lost 1 base, and 10 bases lay in between. In DNA, the CDR3 is TGCAGTGCTAGCGCAGGGGAAAGCAATCAGCCCCAGCATTTT. It codes for CSASAGESNQPQHF.

The chain has TRBV11-2 and TRBJ2-3, with D tentatively TRBD1 (5 bases). Germline values: CDR1 SGHAT, CDR2 FQNNGV. Trimming removed 5 bases at V and 7 bases at J, with 28 bases between. This CDR3 region has 18 residues. The CDR3 loop is CASSRTGADDVGRNTQYF. The CDR3 DNA is TGTGCCAGCAGCCGAACGGGCGCAGACGACGTGGGGCGTAATACGCAGTATTTT.

This clonotype was counted at least ten times. The rearrangement uses TRBV12-3 or TRBV12-4 and TRBJ2-1, with 7 bases aligning to TRBD1. The V and J ends lost 3 bases and 6 bases, in that order; junction bases with no gene match: 17. There are 18 residues in the CDR3. CDR3 amino acids: CASSFSRLRDSSSNEQFF. The DNA of the CDR3 is TGTGCCAGCAGTTTCTCGCGGCTCCGGGACAGCTCTTCCAATGAGCAGTTCTTC.

This clonotype has a single count. This sequence joins TRBV6-5 and TRBJ1-5; D gene ambiguous. This CDR3 region has 13 residues. From germline, CDR1 is MNHEY and CDR2 SVGAGI. Deletions cut 2 bases from V and 5 bases from J, with 7 bases between. The CDR3 bases are TGTGCCAGCAGTTACCGGGCGGATCAGCCCCAGCATTTT. Protein product: CASSYRADQPQHF.

This clonotype was counted many times. This sequence joins TRBV5-1 and TRBJ2-3; no definite D call. The CDR3 contains 16 residues. Germline V gene lookup returns CDR1 SGHRS and CDR2 YFSETQ. Trimming cost V 0 bases and J 1 base, with 12 bases left between them. The CDR3 loop reads CASSLESGQGTDTQYF. Here the CDR3 DNA reads TGCGCCAGCAGCTTGGAATCTGGGCAGGGCACAGATACGCAGTATTTT.

This clonotype showed up many times. The chain carries TRBV28 and TRBJ2-1, with 7 nucleotides matching TRBD2. The CDR3 spans 13 residues. Germline values: CDR1 MDHEN, CDR2 SYDVKM. With V trimmed by 7 bases and J by 0 bases, 0 bases remained unmatched. The CDR3 loop reads CASTSGSYNEQFF. DNA for the CDR3: TGTGCCAGCACTAGCGGCTCCTACAATGAGCAGTTCTTC. The full variable domain, with the rest looked up from reference TRBV28 and TRBJ2-1, is DVKVTQSSRYLVKRTGEKVFLECVQDMDHENMFWYRQDPGLGLRLIYFSYDVKMKEKGDIPEGYSVSREKKERFSLILESASTNQTSMYLCASTSGSYNEQFFGPGTRLTVL.

This clonotype was seen a few times. This chain connects TRBV20-1 to TRBJ2-3, with 7 nucleotides matching TRBD2. Germline CDR1 and CDR2: DFQATT and SNEGSKA (reference sequence). With V trimmed by 1 base and J by 2 bases, 9 bases remained unmatched. The CDR3 contains 16 residues. CDR3 in amino acids: CSARAASGTFTDTQYF. The CDR3 DNA reads as TGCAGTGCTAGAGCGGCTAGCGGTACCTTCACAGATACGCAGTATTTT.

In its sample, this clonotype was seen many times. The chain recombines TRBV15 with TRBJ1-1; D is perhaps TRBD1 (5 bases). V was shortened by 5 bases and J by 1 base, with 11 bases between the two germline ends. This CDR3 has 14 residues. In germline, CDR1 is LNHNV, CDR2 YYDKDF (reference sequence). The CDR3 sequence is CATSDGGWNTEAFF. In nucleotides, the CDR3 is TGTGCCACCAGCGACGGGGGATGGAACACTGAAGCTTTCTTT.

This clonotype came up many times. The gene calls are TRBV4-2 and TRBJ2-7, with 13 bases matching TRBD2. The germline CDR1 and CDR2 sequences are LGHNA and YNFKEQ. The trim removed 0 bases at V and 2 bases at J, leaving 7 bases unmatched. This CDR3 has 18 amino acids. The CDR3 protein is CASSQDPLAGGLTYEQYF. In DNA form, the CDR3 reads TGTGCCAGCAGCCAAGATCCACTAGCGGGAGGGCTGACCTACGAGCAGTACTTC.

Ten or more counts support this clonotype. V gene TRBV7-2 combines with J gene TRBJ2-7; TRBD2 matches at 9 bases. Germline V gene lookup returns CDR1 SGHTA and CDR2 FQGNSA. Losses at the gene ends were 3 bases for V and 7 bases for J; bases not matched to a gene: 10. The CDR3 runs 15 residues. The CDR3 is CASSLGSGRGREQYF. The CDR3 nucleotides read TGTGCCAGCAGCTTGGGTAGCGGGAGAGGGAGGGAGCAGTACTTC.

This clonotype was seen repeatedly, ten times or more. The chain is built from TRBV12-3 or TRBV12-4 and TRBJ2-1; 8 bases agree with TRBD1. This CDR3 has 15 amino acids. V trimming: 5 bases; J trimming: 1 base; junction bases outside the gene matches: 4. DNA for the CDR3: TGTGCCAGCAGTCACCGGGACAGGTCCTACAATGAGCAGTTCTTC. Protein: CASSHRDRSYNEQFF.

Only a few counts were recorded for this clonotype. The gene calls are TRBV10-3 and TRBJ2-7, with 9 positions matching TRBD2. The trim removed 3 bases at V and 2 bases at J, leaving 14 bases unmatched. Germline assignment: CDR1 ENHRY and CDR2 SYGVKD. This CDR3 region has 18 residues. The CDR3 is CAISDQTLRLAEAYEQYF. The CDR3 DNA reads TGTGCCATCAGTGACCAAACACTCAGACTAGCGGAGGCCTACGAGCAGTACTTC.

The CDR3 nucleotides are TGTGCCAGCAGCCAAGCAGGGATTGAAGCTTTCTTT. This gives the protein CASSQAGIEAFF. The rearrangement joins TRBV3-1 to TRBJ1-1, with a possible D match to TRBD1 (5 bases). Germline assignment: CDR1 LGHDT and CDR2 YNNKEL (reference sequence). The CDR3 has 12 amino acids. The ends were cut back, 1 base at V and 7 bases at J, with 7 bases in the middle.

This chain joins TRBV20-1 and TRBJ1-4; no clear D gene. This CDR3 contains 12 residues. Germline V lookup: CDR1 DFQATT, CDR2 SNEGSKA (reference sequence). The ends were cut back, 6 bases at V and 7 bases at J, with 12 bases in the middle. The CDR3 sequence is CSAGLLFEKLFF. In nucleotides, the CDR3 is TGCAGTGCAGGCCTCTTGTTTGAAAAACTGTTTTTT.

There are a few counts of this clonotype. This chain links TRBV11-2 with TRBJ2-2, with D maybe TRBD1 (5 bases). The CDR3 is 12 amino acids. Germline CDR1 reads SGHAT; CDR2 reads FQNNGV. Between the trimmed V and J ends, which lost 5 bases and 8 bases, there was a span of 9 bases. Written as DNA, the CDR3 is TGTGCCAGCAGCACCGCAGGGGGGGAGCTGTTTTTT. This codes for CASSTAGGELFF. The variable domain in full, completed from reference TRBV11-2 and TRBJ2-2, reads EAGVAQSPRYKIIEKRQSVAFWCNPISGHATLYWYQQILGQGPKLLIQFQNNGVVDDSQLPKDRFSAERLKGVDSTLKIQPAKLEDSAVYLCASSTAGGELFFGEGSRLTVL.

The CDR3 is CSARRAGTKWSQPQHF. The CDR3 DNA is TGCAGTGCTAGAAGGGCCGGGACAAAGTGGTCTCAGCCCCAGCATTTT. The chain employs TRBV20-1 and TRBJ1-5, with D possibly being TRBD1 (6 bases). In germline, CDR1 is DFQATT, CDR2 SNEGSKA (reference sequence). V lost 2 bases, J lost 6 bases, and 20 bases lay in between. The CDR3 spans 16 residues.

This clonotype was detected many times. The gene calls are TRBV5-1 and TRBJ2-7, with 10 bases lining up with TRBD2. Germline CDR1 and CDR2: SGHRS and YFSETQ. This CDR3 has 15 amino acids. J was trimmed by 2 bases and V by 1 base; bases with no gene match: 3. In nucleotides, the CDR3 is TGCGCCAGCAGCTTGTGGACTAGCGGTACCTACGAGCAGTACTTC. It codes for CASSLWTSGTYEQYF.

The V gene is TRBV20-1, the J gene TRBJ1-5; 9 bases line up with TRBD1. With 3 bases clipped from V and 5 bases from J, the junction kept 8 bases outside the gene matches. The CDR3 sequence is 15 residues long. CDR1 and CDR2 from the germline V gene are DFQATT and SNEGSKA (reference sequence). The CDR3 here is CSARLTGTGHQPQHF. CDR3 DNA: TGCAGTGCTAGGCTTACGGGGACAGGGCATCAGCCCCAGCATTTT.